This T cell receptor beta chain was sequenced in a study of cytotoxic CD8 clonotypes in ibrutinib-treated CLL. In this sample, this clone turned up a few times. The data were produced by immunoSEQ multiplex PCR, yet TCRdb's version contains in-frame clones alone and is incomplete. The sample has about 130,000 clones, 80% to 90% seen once. The CDR3 is made up of 17 amino acids. The V and J ends lost 0 bases and 8 bases respectively, with 23 bases between them. In germline, CDR1 is SGHAT, CDR2 FQNNGV. This sequence joins TRBV11-2 and TRBJ2-7; a weak D match, TRBD1 (6 bases). The source is a human donor with chronic lymphocytic leukemia. The sequences come from PBMCs, collected after 24 months of ibrutinib treatment. The CDR3 DNA is TGTGCCAGCAGCTTAGAGGACAGCCTATTGGTTCCTTACCAGCAGTACTTC. Protein: CASSLEDSLLVPYQQYF.